Shown below are 25 T cell receptor beta chains from a single sample sequenced in a study of cytomegalovirus exposure and HLA in healthy donors. Researchers ran the PCR with 60 Vbeta and 13 Jbeta primers. Here immunoSEQ multiplex PCR was the method, and the copy in TCRdb shows in-frame clones only, minus some. Of approximately 200,000 clones in the sample, 75% to 85% are singletons; the top ten hold less than 2%. Sequenced: PBMCs. Every receptor here comes from a girl aged 5-17 years in good health and CMV-seropositive.

V and J are TRBV5-1 and TRBJ2-7, with 8 bases aligning to TRBD1. V was pared by 4 bases and J by 2 bases, with 8 bases of the junction left unmatched. From germline, CDR1 is SGHRS and CDR2 YFSETQ. CDR3 length: 15 residues. The CDR3 region is CASSPGTGVTYEQYF. The CDR3 DNA is TGCGCCAGCAGCCCGGGGACAGGCGTAACCTACGAGCAGTACTTC.

This clone was counted a few times. The J gene is TRBJ1-3, the V gene TRBV27, with 9 bases that match TRBD1. CDR3 length: 16 amino acids. Germline V gene data show CDR1 as MNHEY and CDR2 as SMNVEV (reference sequence). The ends lost 6 bases at V and 4 bases at J; junction bases unmatched: 10. The CDR3 region has the DNA TGTGCCAGCAGCCAACAACAGGGGGCGAGGGGAAACACCATATATTTT. This sequence encodes CASSQQQGARGNTIYF.

The chain couples TRBV2 to TRBJ1-4; 7 nucleotides align to TRBD1. The CDR3 has 16 amino acids. Per the germline V gene, CDR1 is SNHLY and CDR2 is FYNNEI. Trimming cost V 6 bases and J 8 bases; bases outside gene matches: 15. In DNA, the CDR3 is TGTGCCAGCAGACTCCCGACAGGGCTAGCGACAGAAAAACTGTTTTTT. It encodes CASRLPTGLATEKLFF.

The V gene is TRBV28, the J gene TRBJ2-5, with 10 bases identical to TRBD2. Per germline, CDR1 MDHEN and CDR2 SYDVKM. CDR3 size: 18 residues. J was trimmed by 0 bases and V by 3 bases; bases with no gene match: 10. The DNA of the CDR3 is TGTGCCAGCAGTTTCGGTAGCGGGGGGCTCCTGTACCAAGAGACCCAGTACTTC. Translating gives CASSFGSGGLLYQETQYF.

This rearrangement joins TRBV7-9 to TRBJ1-2; 7 positions match TRBD1. The germline CDR1 and CDR2 sequences are SEHNR and FQNEAQ (reference sequence). The ends lost 5 bases at V and 3 bases at J; junction bases unmatched: 3. The CDR3 spans 13 residues. This CDR3 reads CASSGTGDYGYTF. The CDR3 coding sequence is TGTGCCAGCAGCGGAACAGGGGACTATGGCTACACCTTC.

Written as DNA, the CDR3 is TGTGCCAGCAGCTCCGGGTTTCGGGATTCACCCCTCCACTTT. Protein sequence: CASSSGFRDSPLHF. This chain connects TRBV11-2 to TRBJ1-6; D unresolved. V was pared by 4 bases and J by 8 bases, with 12 bases between. The CDR3 is 14 amino acids. The germline CDR1 and CDR2 sequences are SGHAT and FQNNGV.

Of note for this clone: The sample contains more than one DNA sequence encoding this CDR3. For the CDR3, the DNA is TGCGCCAGCAGCTTGGACAGAGCCTACGAGCAGTACTTC. Its translation is CASSLDRAYEQYF. The chain combines TRBV5-1 with TRBJ2-7; D unclear. The ends were cut back, 0 bases at V and 2 bases at J, with 6 bases in the middle. Germline lookup yields CDR1 SGHRS and CDR2 YFSETQ. The CDR3 has 13 amino acids.

The V and J genes are TRBV9 and TRBJ2-3; TRBD2 is a possible D gene (5 bases). Germline lookup yields CDR1 SGDLS and CDR2 YYNGEE. Trimming pared 0 bases from V and 6 bases from J, leaving 8 bases between. This CDR3 has 13 residues. CDR3 residues: CASSVVSGDTQYF. For the CDR3, the DNA is TGTGCCAGCAGCGTAGTATCGGGGGATACGCAGTATTTT.

The chain combines TRBV6-1 with TRBJ1-4; D not resolved. The length of the CDR3 is 13 residues. V dropped 7 bases and J dropped 5 bases, with 11 bases sitting between them. CDR1 and CDR2 from the germline V gene are MNHNS and SASEGT. CDR3 sequence (DNA): TGTGCCAGCACCCTGCGTCCGAATGAAAAACTGTTTTTT. It translates to CASTLRPNEKLFF.

This chain uses TRBV6-5 with TRBJ1-2; D not resolved. This CDR3 has 11 residues. Germline V lookup: CDR1 MNHEY, CDR2 SVGAGI. V was shortened by 5 bases and J by 4 bases, with 5 bases between the two germline ends. The DNA of the CDR3 is TGTGCCAGCAGTCTTTTCTATGGCTACACCTTC. Amino acid sequence: CASSLFYGYTF.

This chain uses TRBV11-3 with TRBJ2-2; maybe TRBD2 (5 bases). CDR1 and CDR2 (germline): SGHNT, YENEEA. The V end was cut by 0 bases, the J end by 3 bases, with 17 bases between. CDR3 length equals 18 residues. This CDR3 is CASSLDLIGRKHTGELFF. The CDR3 bases are TGTGCCAGCAGCTTAGATCTGATAGGGAGAAAGCACACCGGGGAGCTGTTTTTT.

The V call is TRBV7-2, the J call TRBJ1-6, with D tentatively TRBD1 (5 bases). Germline V gene sequence: CDR1 SGHTA, CDR2 FQGNSA. V dropped 1 base and J dropped 7 bases, with 20 bases sitting between them. CDR3 size: 18 residues. In DNA form, the CDR3 reads TGTGCCAGCAGCTTAGATCAGGGCCCAAGGGGCCTAAATTCACCCCTCCACTTT. Its protein product is CASSLDQGPRGLNSPLHF.

V gene TRBV5-1 combines with J gene TRBJ2-1, with 8 nucleotides matching TRBD2. Looked up from germline, CDR1 is SGHRS and CDR2 is YFSETQ. The CDR3 length is 16 residues. V was clipped by 4 bases and J by 1 base; unmatched bases: 7. CDR3 DNA sequence: TGCGCCAGCAGCCCAAGCGGGGGAGGATCCTACAATGAGCAGTTCTTC. Its protein is CASSPSGGGSYNEQFF.

V is TRBV25-1 and J is TRBJ2-7; possible D gene TRBD1, 6 bases. CDR1 is MGHDK, CDR2 SYGVNS, per germline. The CDR3 length is 13 residues. V lost 5 bases to trimming and J lost 1 base, with 9 bases between them. The CDR3 spells CASSQGQSYEQYF. The CDR3 DNA follows: TGTGCCAGCAGTCAAGGACAGTCCTACGAGCAGTACTTC.

This chain links TRBV4-3 with TRBJ2-7, with TRBD2 matching over 8 bases. J was trimmed by 1 base and V by 0 bases; bases with no gene match: 8. From germline, CDR1 is LGHNA and CDR2 YSLEER. The CDR3 sequence is 17 residues long. The CDR3 bases are TGCGCCAGCAGCCAAGAGCCCGCCCGGGGGGGTTCCTACGAGCAGTACTTC. Residues: CASSQEPARGGSYEQYF.

This clone came up a few times. The rearrangement links TRBV9 to TRBJ2-2; D gene unclear. With 0 bases removed from V and 4 bases from J, the gap between germline ends came to 4 bases. The germline gives CDR1 SGDLS, CDR2 YYNGEE. This CDR3 spans 13 amino acids. The DNA of the CDR3 is TGTGCCAGCAGCGTAGTCGGCACCGGGGAGCTGTTTTTT. It codes for CASSVVGTGELFF.

J is TRBJ1-2 and V is TRBV7-2, with D perhaps matching TRBD1 (6 bases). CDR1 is SGHTA, CDR2 FQGNSA, per germline. Trimming took off 5 bases at V and 8 bases at J, with 18 bases between the two ends. The CDR3 contains 14 residues. In DNA form, the CDR3 reads TGTGCCAGCAGCCAAACAGGGCTCGCTTACGGCTACACCTTC. This gives the protein CASSQTGLAYGYTF.

CDR3 DNA sequence: TGTGCCAGCAGCTATGTACGGGATTCACCCCTCCACTTT. This gives the protein CASSYVRDSPLHF. The chain carries TRBV5-7 and TRBJ1-6; no reliable D call. TRBV5-7 is given ORF status, its function remaining uncertain. The CDR3 consists of 13 residues. V dropped 3 bases and J dropped 8 bases, with 9 bases sitting between them.

The chain links TRBV5-4 to TRBJ2-7; TRBD2 matches 8 bases. CDR3 length equals 17 residues. J lost 0 bases, V lost 0 bases, and 8 bases had no gene match. The germline V gene has CDR1 SGHNT and CDR2 YYREEE (reference sequence). The CDR3: CASSLAGRGASSYEQYF. CDR3 bases: TGTGCCAGCAGCTTGGCCGGGCGGGGGGCGAGCTCCTACGAGCAGTACTTC.

The chain links TRBV28 to TRBJ2-5; 8 bases match TRBD1. The CDR3 has 14 residues. V lost 5 bases and J lost 4; bases outside the gene matches: 6. The germline CDR1 and CDR2 sequences are MDHEN and SYDVKM. CDR3 nucleotides: TGTGCCAGCAGTCCGGGACAGGCACGAGAGACCCAGTACTTC. This sequence encodes CASSPGQARETQYF.

The J gene is TRBJ1-1, the V gene TRBV6-1, with D possibly matching TRBD1 (5 bases). The CDR3 is 13 residues long. Looked up from germline, CDR1 is MNHNS and CDR2 is SASEGT. V lost 0 bases and J lost 3, with 5 bases in between. In DNA form, the CDR3 reads TGTGCCAGCAGTGAAGCGGGGCACACTGAAGCTTTCTTT. This translates into CASSEAGHTEAFF.

The chain links TRBV27 to TRBJ1-4, with D possibly matching TRBD1 (6 bases). V shed 3 bases and J shed 7 bases, with 18 bases lying between them. This CDR3 is built from 16 residues. The germline V gene encodes CDR1 MNHEY and CDR2 SMNVEV (reference sequence). The chain's CDR3 is CASSLTGEWQAEKLFF. As DNA, the CDR3 is TGTGCCAGCAGTTTGACAGGTGAGTGGCAGGCTGAAAAACTGTTTTTT.

V and J are TRBV5-4 and TRBJ2-7; a weak D match, TRBD1 (6 bases). This CDR3 has 15 amino acids. Germline V lookup: CDR1 SGHNT, CDR2 YYREEE (reference sequence). The V end was cut by 1 base, the J end by 1 base, with 12 bases between. CDR3 in amino acids: CASSLQGGESYEQYF. CDR3 nucleotides: TGTGCCAGCAGCTTGCAAGGGGGAGAATCCTACGAGCAGTACTTC. The complete variable domain, with remaining parts taken from reference TRBV5-4 and TRBJ2-7, reads ETGVTQSPTHLIKTRGQQVTLRCSSQSGHNTVSWYQQALGQGPQFIFQYYREEENGRGNFPPRFSGLQFPNYSSELNVNALELDDSALYLCASSLQGGESYEQYFGPGTRLTVT.

This chain links TRBV11-2 with TRBJ1-2; D remains ambiguous. V lost 5 bases and J 7 bases, leaving 14 bases between the germline ends. The CDR3 spans 13 residues. Germline loops: CDR1 SGHAT, CDR2 FQNNGV. The CDR3 protein is CASSPSTGGGYTF. The CDR3 nucleotides are TGTGCCAGCAGCCCCTCAACGGGAGGTGGCTACACCTTC.

This chain links TRBV7-8 with TRBJ1-4; D ambiguous. V lost 5 bases and J lost 0, with 10 bases in between. Germline loops: CDR1 SGHVS, CDR2 FQNEAQ. The CDR3 runs 15 residues. The CDR3 region has the DNA TGTGCCAGCAGCCCAATAGAAGCAACTAATGAAAAACTGTTTTTT. Translation: CASSPIEATNEKLFF.